This TCR beta chain derives from a study of cytomegalovirus exposure and HLA in healthy donors. Germline CDR1 and CDR2: LNHDA and SQIVND (reference sequence). J lost 6 bases, V lost 7 bases, and 5 bases had no gene match. The CDR3 length is 13 residues. The method was immunoSEQ multiplex PCR; TCRdb's version includes in-frame clones alone and lacks a portion of them. The repertoire holds about 98,000 clones, with about 83% as singletons. The chain carries TRBV19 and TRBJ2-1; 8 bases are a match to TRBD1. This TCR was sampled from a woman aged 25 to 39 in good health and CMV-seronegative. The specimen sequenced was PBMCs. CDR3 bases: TGTGCCAGTACCAGGGGGCTCCCCAATGAGCAGTTCTTC. It codes for CASTRGLPNEQFF.